This record covers a single TCR beta chain. Trimming at V came to 1 base and at J to 2 bases, leaving 8 bases not matched to a gene. The CDR3 spans 18 residues. Germline loops: CDR1 SGDLS, CDR2 YYNGEE. The data originate from a study of T cells in Graves' hyperthyroidism and ophthalmopathy. For the study at large: Peripheral blood specimens were obtained at initial diagnosis, prior to any treatment.

Patients having uncontrolled infection, another autoimmune disease, pregnancy or lactation were not included. TCR beta CDR3 sequences were amplified from RNA transcripts. Using the HTBI primer set, a first-round RT-PCR was run on the TCR CDR3. TCRdb ran MiXCR on the multiplex PCR reads and lists one entry per CDR3 protein. The data show some 360,000 distinct CDR3 sequences, with around 18% seen just once and 15% held by the top ten. The chain joins TRBV9 to TRBJ2-6; 8 nucleotides align to TRBD2. This sequence originates from a woman aged 40 to 50 with Graves' ophthalmopathy. Input material: blood. The CDR3 sequence is CASSVPEGSGTGANVLTF. The CDR3 nucleotides are TGTGCCAGCAGCGTACCCGAGGGTAGCGGGACTGGGGCCAACGTCCTGACTTTC.